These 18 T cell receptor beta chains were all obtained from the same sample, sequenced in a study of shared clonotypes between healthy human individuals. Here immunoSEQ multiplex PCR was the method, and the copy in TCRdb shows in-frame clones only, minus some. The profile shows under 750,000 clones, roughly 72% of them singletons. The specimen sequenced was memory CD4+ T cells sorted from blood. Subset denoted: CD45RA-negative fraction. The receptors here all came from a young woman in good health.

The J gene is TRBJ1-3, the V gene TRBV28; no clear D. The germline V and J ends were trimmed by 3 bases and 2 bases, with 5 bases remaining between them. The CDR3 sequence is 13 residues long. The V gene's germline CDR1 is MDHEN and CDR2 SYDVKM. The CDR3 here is CASSFGAGNTIYF. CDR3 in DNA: TGTGCCAGCAGTTTCGGCGCTGGAAACACCATATATTTT.

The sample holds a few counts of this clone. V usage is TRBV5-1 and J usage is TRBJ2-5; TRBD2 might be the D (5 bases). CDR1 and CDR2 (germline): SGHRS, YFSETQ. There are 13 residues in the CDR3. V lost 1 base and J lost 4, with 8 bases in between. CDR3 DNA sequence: TGCGCCAGCAGCTTGCGGGCGGGAGAGACCCAGTACTTC. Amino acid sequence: CASSLRAGETQYF.

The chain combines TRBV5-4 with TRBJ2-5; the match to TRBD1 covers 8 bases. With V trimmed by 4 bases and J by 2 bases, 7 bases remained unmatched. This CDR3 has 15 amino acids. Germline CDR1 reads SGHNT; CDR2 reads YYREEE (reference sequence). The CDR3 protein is CASSRTDRGQETQYF. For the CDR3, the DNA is TGTGCCAGCAGCCGTACTGACAGGGGTCAAGAGACCCAGTACTTC.

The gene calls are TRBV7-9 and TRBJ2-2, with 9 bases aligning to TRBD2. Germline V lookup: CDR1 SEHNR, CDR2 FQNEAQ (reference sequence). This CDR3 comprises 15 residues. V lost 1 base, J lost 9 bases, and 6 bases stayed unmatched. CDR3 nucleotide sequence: TGTGCCAGCAGCTTAGTGCGGGAGGGCCATCGGGAGCTGTTTTTT. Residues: CASSLVREGHRELFF.

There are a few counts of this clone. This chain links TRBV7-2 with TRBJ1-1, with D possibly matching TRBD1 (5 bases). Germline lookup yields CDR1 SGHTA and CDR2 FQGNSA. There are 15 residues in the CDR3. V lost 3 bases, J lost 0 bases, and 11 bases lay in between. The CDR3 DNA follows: TGTGCCAGCAGCTTGGCTGGGGGAATGAACACTGAAGCTTTCTTT. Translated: CASSLAGGMNTEAFF.

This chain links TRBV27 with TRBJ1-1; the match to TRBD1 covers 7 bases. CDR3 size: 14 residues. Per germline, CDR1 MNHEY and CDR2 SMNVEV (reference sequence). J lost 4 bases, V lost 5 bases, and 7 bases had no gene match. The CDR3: CASSPQTGSTEAFF. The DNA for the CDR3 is TGTGCCAGCAGTCCTCAGACAGGGTCCACTGAAGCTTTCTTT.

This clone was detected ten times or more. CDR3 region: CASSSYGPGEQYF. The CDR3 DNA follows: TGCGCCAGCAGCTCCTACGGCCCCGGAGAGCAGTACTTC. The chain couples TRBV5-1 to TRBJ2-7; no reliable D call. Germline V gives CDR1 SGHRS, CDR2 YFSETQ. CDR3 length equals 13 residues. With 3 bases removed from V and 7 bases from J, the gap between germline ends came to 14 bases.

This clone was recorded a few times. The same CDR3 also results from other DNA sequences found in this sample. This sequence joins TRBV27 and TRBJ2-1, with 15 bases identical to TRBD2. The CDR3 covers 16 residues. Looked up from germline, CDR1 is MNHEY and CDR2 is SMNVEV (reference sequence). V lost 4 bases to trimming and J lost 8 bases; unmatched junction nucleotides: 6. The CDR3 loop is CASSSGTSGRRDEQFF. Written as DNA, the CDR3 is TGTGCCAGCAGTTCAGGGACTAGCGGGAGGAGGGATGAGCAGTTCTTC.

The CDR3 protein is CASGVVGAIYNEQFF. The DNA of the CDR3 is TGTGCCAGTGGGGTGGTCGGGGCTATTTACAATGAGCAGTTCTTC. The V call is TRBV19, the J call TRBJ2-1; the D call may be TRBD1 or TRBD2 (5 bases each). V lost 8 bases and J lost 4, with 18 bases in between. CDR1 and CDR2 from the germline V gene are LNHDA and SQIVND (reference sequence). The CDR3 totals 15 residues.

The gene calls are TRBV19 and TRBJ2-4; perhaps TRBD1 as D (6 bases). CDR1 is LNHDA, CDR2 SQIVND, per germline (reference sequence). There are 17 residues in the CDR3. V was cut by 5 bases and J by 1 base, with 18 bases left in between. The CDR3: CASSQSRGSAAKNIQYF. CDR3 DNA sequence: TGTGCCAGTAGTCAAAGCAGGGGATCGGCGGCCAAAAACATTCAGTACTTC.

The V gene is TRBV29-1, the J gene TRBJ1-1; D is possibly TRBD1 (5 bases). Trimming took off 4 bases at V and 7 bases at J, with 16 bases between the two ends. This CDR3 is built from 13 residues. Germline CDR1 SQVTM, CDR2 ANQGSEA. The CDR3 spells CSVVPDGDGEAFF. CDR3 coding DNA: TGCAGCGTTGTACCAGATGGGGACGGTGAAGCTTTCTTT.

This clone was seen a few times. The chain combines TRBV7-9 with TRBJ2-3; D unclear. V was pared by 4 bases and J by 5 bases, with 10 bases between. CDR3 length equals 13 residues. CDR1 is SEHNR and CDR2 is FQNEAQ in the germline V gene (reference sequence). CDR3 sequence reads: CASSSQTRDTQYF. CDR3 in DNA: TGTGCCAGCAGCTCCCAGACTCGAGATACGCAGTATTTT.

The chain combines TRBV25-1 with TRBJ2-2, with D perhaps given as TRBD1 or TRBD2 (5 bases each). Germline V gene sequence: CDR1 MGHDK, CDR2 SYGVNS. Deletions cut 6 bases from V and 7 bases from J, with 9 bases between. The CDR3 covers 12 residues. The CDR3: CASSREIGELFF. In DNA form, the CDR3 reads TGTGCCAGCAGCAGGGAGATCGGGGAGCTGTTTTTT.

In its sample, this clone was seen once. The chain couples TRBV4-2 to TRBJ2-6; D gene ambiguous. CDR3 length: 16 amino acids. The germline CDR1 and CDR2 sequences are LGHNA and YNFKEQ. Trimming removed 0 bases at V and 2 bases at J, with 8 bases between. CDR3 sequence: CASSQDRFAGANVLTF. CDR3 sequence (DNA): TGTGCCAGCAGCCAAGATCGGTTCGCTGGGGCCAACGTCCTGACTTTC.

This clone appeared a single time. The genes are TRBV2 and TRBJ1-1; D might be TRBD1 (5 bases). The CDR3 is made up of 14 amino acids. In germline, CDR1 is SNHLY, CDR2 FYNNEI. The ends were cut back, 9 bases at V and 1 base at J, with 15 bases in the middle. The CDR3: CASKRGGANTEAFF. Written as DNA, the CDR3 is TGTGCCAGTAAGAGGGGAGGGGCGAACACTGAAGCTTTCTTT.

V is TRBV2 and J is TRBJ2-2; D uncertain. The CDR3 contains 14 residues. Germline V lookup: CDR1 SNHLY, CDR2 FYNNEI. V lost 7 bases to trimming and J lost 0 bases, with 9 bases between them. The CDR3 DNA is TGTGCCAGCATTTGGCAGACGAACACCGGGGAGCTGTTTTTT. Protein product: CASIWQTNTGELFF.

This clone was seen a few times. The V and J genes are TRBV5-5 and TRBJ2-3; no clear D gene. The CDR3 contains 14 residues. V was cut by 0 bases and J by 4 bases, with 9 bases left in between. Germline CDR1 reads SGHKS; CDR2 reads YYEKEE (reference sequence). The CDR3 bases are TGTGCCAGCAGCTTGGATGGCCCCGCAGATACGCAGTATTTT. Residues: CASSLDGPADTQYF.

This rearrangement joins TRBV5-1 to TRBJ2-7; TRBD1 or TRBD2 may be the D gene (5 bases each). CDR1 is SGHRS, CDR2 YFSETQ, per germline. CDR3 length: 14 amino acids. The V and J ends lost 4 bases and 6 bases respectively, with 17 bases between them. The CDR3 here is CASSAGTGATEQYF. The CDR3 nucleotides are TGCGCCAGCAGCGCCGGGACCGGCGCAACCGAGCAGTACTTC.